Below are 8 T cell receptor beta chains sequenced from a single sample in a study of regulatory dendritic cells for organ transplantation. Sorted T cells were CFSE-labeled and cultured approximately five days with allogeneic regulatory or mature dendritic cells at 1:10. No antigen is known for these receptors. Sequenced by immunoSEQ multiplex PCR; TCRdb stores in-frame clones only, minus some. The sample yields roughly 4,000 clones, 59% seen once. The sample taken for sequencing was memory CD8+ T cells from blood cultured with dendritic cells. The subset was: CD45RO+ memory T cells. Receptors were obtained from a human donor in good health.

In this sample, this clone is medium-sized. Distinct nucleotide sequences in the sample also encode this CDR3. This chain links TRBV10-3 with TRBJ2-3; D may be TRBD1 (6 bases). Germline V gene lookup returns CDR1 ENHRY and CDR2 SYGVKD. V gave up 0 bases and J gave up 3 bases, with 13 bases separating them. There are 16 residues in the CDR3. The DNA for the CDR3 is TGTGCCATCAGTGAGTCGAGGGGGATAGGAACAGATACGCAGTATTTT. Its protein product is CAISESRGIGTDTQYF.

This chain links TRBV7-8 with TRBJ2-1; 8 bases are a match to TRBD2. Germline CDR1 and CDR2: SGHVS and FQNEAQ. V shed 5 bases and J 9 bases; nucleotides not matched to a gene: 12. This CDR3 is 15 amino acids long. Here the CDR3 reads CASSHGLAGYGEQFF. In nucleotides, the CDR3 is TGTGCCAGCAGCCACGGACTAGCCGGATATGGTGAGCAGTTCTTC.

This clone has a handful of counts. The chain carries TRBV9 and TRBJ1-4; TRBD1 is a possible D gene (6 bases). The CDR3 sequence is 15 residues long. The ends were cut back, 0 bases at V and 4 bases at J, with 10 bases in the middle. Per the germline V gene, CDR1 is SGDLS and CDR2 is YYNGEE. For the CDR3, the DNA is TGTGCCAGCAGCGTAGGGACAGCGAGTAATGAAAAACTGTTTTTT. This sequence encodes CASSVGTASNEKLFF.

This clone appeared a few times. V usage is TRBV6-6 and J usage is TRBJ2-1; TRBD2 might be the D (5 bases). V was trimmed by 8 bases and J by 6 bases, leaving 8 bases between them. Germline assignment: CDR1 MNHNY and CDR2 SVGAGI (reference sequence). This CDR3 region has 11 residues. In DNA form, the CDR3 reads TGTGCCAGCGACGGGATCAATGAGCAGTTCTTC. Its translation: CASDGINEQFF.

The CDR3 region is CASSPRQGNAEKLFF. The CDR3 DNA sequence: TGCGCCAGCAGCCCCCGACAGGGCAATGCGGAAAAACTGTTTTTT. The rearrangement joins TRBV4-3 to TRBJ1-4; TRBD1 matches 7 bases. The J segment lost 8 bases and the V segment lost 4 bases, leaving 10 bases of the junction unmatched. Per the germline V gene, CDR1 is LGHNA and CDR2 is YSLEER. The CDR3 loop spans 15 amino acids.

The J gene is TRBJ1-1, the V gene TRBV4-2, with 8 positions matching TRBD1. This CDR3 is 16 amino acids long. The germline V gene has CDR1 LGHNA and CDR2 YNFKEQ. V trimming: 2 bases; J trimming: 3 bases; junction bases outside the gene matches: 8. Here the CDR3 reads CASSQSADRGDTEAFF. CDR3 sequence (DNA): TGTGCCAGCAGCCAATCCGCAGACAGGGGAGACACTGAAGCTTTCTTT.

The chain links TRBV7-2 to TRBJ1-1, with D hard to call. Looked up from germline, CDR1 is SGHTA and CDR2 is FQGNSA. Trimming took off 1 base at V and 5 bases at J, with 5 bases between the two ends. The CDR3 has 12 amino acids. The CDR3 DNA reads as TGTGCCAGCAGCTTAGGGAGGACTGAAGCTTTCTTT. As protein: CASSLGRTEAFF.

This clone is medium-sized (0.01 to 0.1%). V gene TRBV10-3 combines with J gene TRBJ1-1, with D uncertain. V lost 3 bases, J lost 5 bases, and 4 bases lay in between. The length of the CDR3 is 11 residues. Germline CDR1 reads ENHRY; CDR2 reads SYGVKD. The CDR3 nucleotides are TGTGCCATCAGTGACGGGACTGAAGCTTTCTTT. Residues: CAISDGTEAFF.